This TCR beta chain emerged from a study of PD-L1 blockade in urothelial cancer. Overall study context: Prior chemotherapy regimens per patient numbered 0 to 3.

Germline CDR1 and CDR2: LGHNA and YNFKEQ. Trimming cost V 0 bases and J 5 bases, with 21 bases left between them. CDR3 length: 18 amino acids. Time point meaning: peripheral blood 6 weeks after treatment start. Assay: immunoSEQ multiplex PCR; the TCRdb copy retains only in-frame clones and omits some. The sample lists around 100,000 clones, approximately 90% occurring once. The input for sequencing was PBMCs, taken around atezolizumab (anti-PD-L1) treatment. The source is a man aged 55 to 70 with urothelial cancer. This chain links TRBV4-2 with TRBJ2-3; D is possibly TRBD2 (6 bases). The CDR3 bases are TGTGCCAGCAGCCAAGAGTGGAGAGGGCTAGCGCCCGAAGATACGCAGTATTTT. Translating it yields CASSQEWRGLAPEDTQYF.